This T cell receptor (beta chain) is from a study of shared clonotypes between healthy human individuals. With V trimmed by 1 base and J by 14 bases, 13 bases remained unmatched. The CDR3 sequence is 15 residues long. The germline gives CDR1 SGHDN, CDR2 FVKESK. Measured with immunoSEQ multiplex PCR; TCRdb has only the in-frame clones, and not every one. The data show 2.3 million or so clones, 85% to 95% seen once. The sample comprised naive CD4+ T cells from PBMCs. The subset denotes: CD45RA+ positively selected. This receptor was obtained from a man aged 18 to 30 in good health. Some clones in this sample may be carry-over from other donors' samples. This chain joins TRBV14 and TRBJ2-1; 8 bases align to TRBD2. This chain's CDR3 is CASSQVLAGRSEEFF. The CDR3 coding sequence is TGTGCCAGCAGCCAAGTCTTAGCGGGACGTTCCGAGGAGTTCTTC.